Listed here is a single T cell receptor (beta chain). Its binding antigen is unknown. The run used an Illumina MiSeq. The reads went through TCRdb reprocessing, and each CDR3 protein sequence gets one entry with no DNA. The table held for this sample gives approximately 8,000 distinct CDR3 sequences. About 5.7% of the sample lies in the top ten. Its CDR3 holds 16 amino acids, cysteine through phenylalanine. No DNA appears here. The germline V gene specifies SGHAT as CDR1 and FQNNGV as CDR2. The data derive from a study of diagnostic markers for celiac disease (TCRdb year 2020). The chain joins TRBV11-2 to TRBJ2-3; TCRdb gives TRBD1 as the D gene, but with no DNA this cannot be confirmed. Sequencing was done on a sample of either unsorted cells or a sorted T cell fraction (not recorded which). This TCR derives from a human donor. This table probably holds off-target reads from a library built for another chain. This receptor carries the CDR3 CASSLEPGVSTDTQYF.